This T cell receptor beta chain was identified during a study of CD4 T cells in relation to SARS-CoV-2 and coronaviruses. Overall study: Convalescent donors were aged roughly 21 to 72, with median about 40 years. Study conclusions and caveats: This crossreactivity analysis covered spike protein alone, no other viral proteins. Crossreactive clones expanded significantly less to SARS-CoV-2 than monoreactive clones.

V gave up 6 bases and J gave up 3 bases, with 8 bases separating them. Germline V gene data show CDR1 as MDHEN and CDR2 as SYDVKM. This CDR3 contains 13 residues. On this clone: Its target is not known.

Method: immunoSEQ multiplex PCR; TCRdb's copy keeps in-frame clones and lacks some. The table lists about 60,000 clones, about 90% of them singletons. This clonotype was sampled from an adult with COVID-19. This chain connects TRBV28 to TRBJ2-2, with D possibly being TRBD1 (5 bases). The specimen was naive CD4+ T cells from PBMCs. Subset of the sample: naive CD4+ T cells isolated by negative enrichment. In nucleotides, the CDR3 is TGTGCCAGCAGCCAACAGGACACCGGGGAGCTGTTTTTT. Translated: CASSQQDTGELFF.